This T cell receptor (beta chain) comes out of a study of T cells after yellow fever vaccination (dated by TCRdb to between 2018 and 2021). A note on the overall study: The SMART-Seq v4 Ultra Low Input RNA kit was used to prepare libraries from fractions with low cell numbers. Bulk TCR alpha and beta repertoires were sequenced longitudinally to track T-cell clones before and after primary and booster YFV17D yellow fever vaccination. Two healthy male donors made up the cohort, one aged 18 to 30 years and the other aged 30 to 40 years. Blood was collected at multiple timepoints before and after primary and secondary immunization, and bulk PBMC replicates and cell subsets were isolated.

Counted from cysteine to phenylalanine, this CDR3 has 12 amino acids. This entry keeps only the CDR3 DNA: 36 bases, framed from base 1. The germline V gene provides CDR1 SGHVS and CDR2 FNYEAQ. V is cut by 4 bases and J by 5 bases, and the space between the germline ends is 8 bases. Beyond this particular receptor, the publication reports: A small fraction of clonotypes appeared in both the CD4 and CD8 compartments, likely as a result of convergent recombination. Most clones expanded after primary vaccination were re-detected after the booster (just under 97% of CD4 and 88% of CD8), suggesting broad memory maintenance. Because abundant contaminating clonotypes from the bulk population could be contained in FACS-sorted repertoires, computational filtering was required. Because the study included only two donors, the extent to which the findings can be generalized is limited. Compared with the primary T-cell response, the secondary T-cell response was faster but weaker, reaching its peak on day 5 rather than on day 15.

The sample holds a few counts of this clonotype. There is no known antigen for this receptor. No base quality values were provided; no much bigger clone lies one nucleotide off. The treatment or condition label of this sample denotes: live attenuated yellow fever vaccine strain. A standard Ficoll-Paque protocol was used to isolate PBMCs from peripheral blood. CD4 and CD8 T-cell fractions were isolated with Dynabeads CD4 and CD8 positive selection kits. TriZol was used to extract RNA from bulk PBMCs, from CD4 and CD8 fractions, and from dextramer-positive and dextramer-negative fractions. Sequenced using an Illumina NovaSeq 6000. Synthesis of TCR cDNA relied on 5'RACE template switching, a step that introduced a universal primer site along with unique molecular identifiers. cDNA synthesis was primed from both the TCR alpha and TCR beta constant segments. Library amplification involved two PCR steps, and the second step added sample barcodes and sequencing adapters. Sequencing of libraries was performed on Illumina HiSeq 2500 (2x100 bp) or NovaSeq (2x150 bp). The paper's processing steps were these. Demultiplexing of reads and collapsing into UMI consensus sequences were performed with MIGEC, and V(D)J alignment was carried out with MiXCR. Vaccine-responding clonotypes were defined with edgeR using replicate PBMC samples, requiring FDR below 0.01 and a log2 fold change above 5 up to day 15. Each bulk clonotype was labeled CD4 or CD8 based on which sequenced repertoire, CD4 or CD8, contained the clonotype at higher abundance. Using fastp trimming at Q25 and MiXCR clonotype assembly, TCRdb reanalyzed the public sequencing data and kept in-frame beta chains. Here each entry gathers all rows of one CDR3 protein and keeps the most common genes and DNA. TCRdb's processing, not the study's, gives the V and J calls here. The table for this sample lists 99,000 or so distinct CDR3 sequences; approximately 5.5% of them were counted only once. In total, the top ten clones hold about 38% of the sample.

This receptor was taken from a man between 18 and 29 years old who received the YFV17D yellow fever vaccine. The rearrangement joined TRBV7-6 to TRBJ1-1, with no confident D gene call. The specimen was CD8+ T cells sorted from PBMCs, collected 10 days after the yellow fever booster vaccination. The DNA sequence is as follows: TGTGCCAGCAGCTCGGTCGGAACTGAAGCTTTCTTT. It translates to CASSSVGTEAFF. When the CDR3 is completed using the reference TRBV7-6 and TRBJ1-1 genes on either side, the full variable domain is GAGVSQSPRYKVTKRGQDVALRCDPISGHVSLYWYRQALGQGPEFLTYFNYEAQQDKSGLPNDRFSAERPEGSISTLTIQRTEQRDSAMYRCASSSVGTEAFFGQGTRLTVV.